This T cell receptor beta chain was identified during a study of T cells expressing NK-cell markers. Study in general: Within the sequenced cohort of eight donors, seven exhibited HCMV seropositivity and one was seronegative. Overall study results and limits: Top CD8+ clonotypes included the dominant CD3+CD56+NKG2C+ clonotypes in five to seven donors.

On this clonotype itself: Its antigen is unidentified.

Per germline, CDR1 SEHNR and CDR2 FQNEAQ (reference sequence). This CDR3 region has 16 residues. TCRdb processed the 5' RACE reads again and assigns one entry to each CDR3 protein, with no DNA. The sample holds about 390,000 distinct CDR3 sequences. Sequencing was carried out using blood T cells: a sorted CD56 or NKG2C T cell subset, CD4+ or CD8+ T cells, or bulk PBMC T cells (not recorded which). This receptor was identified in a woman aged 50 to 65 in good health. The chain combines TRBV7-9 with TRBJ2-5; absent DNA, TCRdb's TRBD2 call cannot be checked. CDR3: CASRLTLRGVQETQYF.